What follows are 27 T cell receptor beta chains derived from one specimen sequenced in a study of cytomegalovirus exposure and HLA in healthy donors. PCR involved 60 Vbeta and 13 Jbeta primers. Assay used: immunoSEQ multiplex PCR; TCRdb lists only in-frame clones, some missing. The data contain 150,000 to 200,000 clones, around 80% of them singletons. Sequencing was carried out using PBMCs. The source is a woman aged 45-60 years in good health and CMV-seropositive.

This clone appeared a few times. The chain joins TRBV4-1 to TRBJ1-1, with D uncertain. Trimming shortened V by 4 bases and J by 1 base, and 10 bases separated the two germline ends. The germline gives CDR1 MGHRA, CDR2 YSYEKL. The CDR3 extends over 14 amino acids. CDR3 sequence: CASSPTGGNTEAFF. In DNA form, the CDR3 reads TGCGCCAGCAGCCCAACCGGCGGGAACACTGAAGCTTTCTTT.

V and J are TRBV2 and TRBJ2-1; TRBD1 might be the D (5 bases). The CDR3 length is 15 residues. The V and J ends lost 2 bases and 0 bases respectively, with 8 bases between them. The germline gives CDR1 SNHLY, CDR2 FYNNEI. CDR3 DNA sequence: TGTGCCAGCAGTGAACAGGGTCGCTCCTACAATGAGCAGTTCTTC. Its protein product is CASSEQGRSYNEQFF.

This sequence joins TRBV7-2 and TRBJ1-2; D unresolved. The germline CDR1 and CDR2 sequences are SGHTA and FQGNSA. CDR3 length equals 13 residues. The V and J ends lost 0 bases and 6 bases respectively, with 8 bases between them. The CDR3 DNA reads as TGTGCCAGCAGCTTAGCTAGCACCGATGGCTACACCTTC. Its protein product is CASSLASTDGYTF.

The chain is built from TRBV7-9 and TRBJ2-7, with 7 bases lining up with TRBD2. Germline-derived CDR1 and CDR2 are SEHNR and FQNEAQ (reference sequence). The length of the CDR3 is 12 residues. J lost 6 bases, V lost 4 bases, and 3 bases had no gene match. For the CDR3, the DNA is TGTGCCAGCAGCTGGGGAGGGCTCGAGCAGTACTTC. Translated, it gives CASSWGGLEQYF.

The chain has TRBV7-9 and TRBJ1-5; 7 bases are shared with TRBD1. Germline loops: CDR1 SEHNR, CDR2 FQNEAQ (reference sequence). The CDR3 has 19 residues. The V segment lost 2 bases and the J segment 0 bases; nucleotides outside the gene matches: 13. CDR3 sequence: CASSLTNRGGSYSNQPQHF. Written as DNA, the CDR3 is TGTGCCAGCAGCTTAACCAACAGGGGTGGGAGTTATAGCAATCAGCCCCAGCATTTT.

This chain joins TRBV6-5 and TRBJ1-6; D not resolved. The CDR3 is made up of 16 amino acids. The V and J ends lost 2 bases and 0 bases respectively, with 8 bases between them. The germline CDR1 and CDR2 sequences are MNHEY and SVGAGI. The CDR3: CASSYAGYSYNSPLHF. CDR3 in DNA: TGTGCCAGCAGTTACGCCGGGTACTCCTATAATTCACCCCTCCACTTT.

This chain uses TRBV12-5 with TRBJ2-5; 8 bases agree with TRBD1. Germline trimming cut 6 bases from V and 4 bases from J; bases unmatched to any gene: 4. The CDR3 is made up of 13 amino acids. Germline loops: CDR1 LGHNT, CDR2 FRNRAP. The CDR3 DNA sequence: TGTGCTAGTGGGGAACAGGGGGGAGAGACCCAGTACTTC. Residues: CASGEQGGETQYF. The complete variable domain, with remaining parts taken from reference TRBV12-5 and TRBJ2-5, reads DARVTQTPRHKVTEMGQEVTMRCQPILGHNTVFWYRQTMMQGLELLAYFRNRAPLDDSGMPKDRFSAEMPDATLATLKIQPSEPRDSAVYFCASGEQGGETQYFGPGTRLLVL.

CDR3 DNA: TGTGCCAGCAGTCCCAGACAGGGGAGGGGAGAGACCCAGTACTTC. Amino acids: CASSPRQGRGETQYF. This chain joins TRBV27 and TRBJ2-5; D perhaps matches TRBD1 (8 bases). The germline CDR1 and CDR2 sequences are MNHEY and SMNVEV (reference sequence). CDR3 length equals 15 residues. Trimming stripped 5 bases from V and 4 bases from J, with 17 bases between.

The CDR3 coding sequence is TGTGCCAGCGGAGCAGGGGGCTGGAGTACCTACGAGCAGTACTTC. Translating it yields CASGAGGWSTYEQYF. This rearrangement joins TRBV28 to TRBJ2-7; 8 nucleotides align to TRBD1. The V and J ends lost 8 bases and 2 bases, in that order; junction bases with no gene match: 11. The CDR3 sequence is 15 residues long. Per germline, CDR1 MDHEN and CDR2 SYDVKM.

This clone was recorded a few times. This sequence joins TRBV7-8 and TRBJ1-1; D unclear. Deletions cut 0 bases from V and 0 bases from J, with 8 bases between. CDR1 and CDR2 from the germline V gene are SGHVS and FQNEAQ. The CDR3 spans 15 residues. The chain's CDR3 is CASSLAGELNTEAFF. As DNA, the CDR3 is TGTGCCAGCAGCTTAGCAGGAGAACTGAACACTGAAGCTTTCTTT.

The chain employs TRBV2 and TRBJ1-1; TRBD1 matches 8 bases. The J segment lost 3 bases and the V segment lost 6 bases, leaving 9 bases of the junction unmatched. CDR3 length equals 15 residues. Germline CDR1 is SNHLY and CDR2 is FYNNEI. CDR3 residues: CASSLRQGKYTEAFF. The CDR3 bases are TGTGCCAGCAGCCTTAGACAGGGGAAGTACACTGAAGCTTTCTTT.

The V and J genes are TRBV23-1 and TRBJ2-7; tentatively, D is TRBD2 (7 bases). TRBV23-1 is marked as an open reading frame, function uncertain. This CDR3 region has 13 residues. Trimming left V 6 bases short and J 10 bases short, with 19 bases between. CDR3 in DNA: TGCGCCAGCAGACTTAATGCTTCGGGGGGCCAGTACTTC. Translated, it gives CASRLNASGGQYF.

This clone was found a few times. This chain links TRBV19 with TRBJ1-2; 8 nucleotides agree with TRBD1. This CDR3 region has 15 residues. From germline, CDR1 is LNHDA and CDR2 SQIVND (reference sequence). Trimming took 5 bases from V and 8 from J; bases not matched to a gene: 13. The CDR3, as DNA: TGTGCCAGTAGTCGACAGGGGTTAGTGAGGGAAGGCTACACCTTC. This encodes CASSRQGLVREGYTF.

The gene calls are TRBV5-4 and TRBJ1-2; 7 nucleotides align to TRBD1. In germline, CDR1 is SGHNT, CDR2 YYREEE (reference sequence). The CDR3 totals 17 residues. After removal of 3 bases from V and 3 bases from J, the junction contained 14 bases not matched to a gene. CDR3 region: CASSSPGSGQTHYGYTF. CDR3 coding DNA: TGTGCCAGCAGCTCCCCGGGCTCGGGACAGACGCACTATGGCTACACCTTC.

The chain is built from TRBV12-5 and TRBJ2-2; TRBD2 is a possible D gene (5 bases). Deletions cut 6 bases from V and 4 bases from J, with 15 bases between. The length of the CDR3 is 15 residues. Germline lookup yields CDR1 LGHNT and CDR2 FRNRAP. The CDR3 coding sequence is TGTGCTAGTGGCCCTAGAGGGCGCAGCACCGGGGAGCTGTTTTTT. Protein product: CASGPRGRSTGELFF.

The chain uses TRBV6-6 and TRBJ2-7; 8 bases agree with TRBD2. The germline V gene has CDR1 MNHNY and CDR2 SVGAGI (reference sequence). The CDR3 spans 14 residues. Unmatched junction bases numbered 8, after V lost 4 bases and J lost 6 bases. The chain's CDR3 is CASSFLRGGSEQYF. The DNA for the CDR3 is TGTGCCAGCAGTTTTCTTCGGGGGGGCTCCGAGCAGTACTTC.

The chain joins TRBV2 to TRBJ2-2; D is possibly TRBD1 (5 bases). V lost 6 bases and J 4 bases, leaving 9 bases between the germline ends. CDR3 size: 13 residues. Germline values: CDR1 SNHLY, CDR2 FYNNEI. This CDR3 reads CASRDQGTGELFF. The CDR3 DNA follows: TGTGCCAGCAGAGATCAGGGCACCGGGGAGCTGTTTTTT.

The chain carries TRBV29-1 and TRBJ2-3, with 12 positions matching TRBD2. The V and J ends lost 6 bases and 0 bases, in that order; junction bases with no gene match: 4. Germline V gene sequence: CDR1 SQVTM, CDR2 ANQGSEA. CDR3 length: 15 amino acids. CDR3 region: CSVRTSGASTDTQYF. The CDR3 bases are TGCAGCGTCCGGACTAGCGGGGCTAGCACAGATACGCAGTATTTT.

J is TRBJ1-4 and V is TRBV2; D is uncertain. Germline-derived CDR1 and CDR2 are SNHLY and FYNNEI. The CDR3 has 15 amino acids. V was pared by 3 bases and J by 8 bases, with 16 bases between. This CDR3 is CASSELGSPGEKLFF. DNA for the CDR3: TGTGCCAGCAGTGAGTTAGGGAGCCCGGGCGAAAAACTGTTTTTT.

The gene calls are TRBV20-1 and TRBJ1-3; a weak D match, TRBD1 (6 bases). This CDR3 has 11 amino acids. The V gene lost 5 bases and the J gene lost 14 bases, with 16 bases spanning the gap. Germline lookup yields CDR1 DFQATT and CDR2 SNEGSKA (reference sequence). CDR3 nucleotide sequence: TGCAGTGCTCTCCGGGCCCGACAGGTATATTTT. It specifies CSALRARQVYF.

The J gene is TRBJ2-7, the V gene TRBV25-1; D possibly corresponds to TRBD1 (6 bases). V lost 3 bases to trimming and J lost 3 bases, with 9 bases between them. Germline V gene data show CDR1 as MGHDK and CDR2 as SYGVNS. The CDR3 is 13 residues long. CDR3 residues: CASSEAGDYEQYF. CDR3 sequence (DNA): TGTGCCAGCAGTGAGGCAGGGGACTACGAGCAGTACTTC.

This sequence joins TRBV6-4 and TRBJ2-7, with 9 bases aligning to TRBD1. Germline CDR1 and CDR2: MRHNA and SNTAGT. The length of the CDR3 is 14 residues. V dropped 8 bases and J dropped 4; count of bases not matched to a gene: 9. CDR3 amino acids: CASDVRTGDYEQYF. CDR3 coding DNA: TGTGCCAGCGACGTAAGGACAGGGGATTACGAGCAGTACTTC.

The J gene is TRBJ2-7, the V gene TRBV10-3; possibly TRBD1 for D (5 bases). The V gene lost 3 bases and the J gene lost 4 bases, with 10 bases spanning the gap. This CDR3 contains 13 residues. CDR1 and CDR2 from the germline V gene are ENHRY and SYGVKD. As DNA, the CDR3 is TGTGCCATCAGTGACCGACAGACTTACGAGCAGTACTTC. This encodes CAISDRQTYEQYF.

This clone was counted a single time. The chain links TRBV7-9 to TRBJ1-2; a weak D match, TRBD1 (6 bases). CDR3 length equals 14 residues. Trimming removed 1 base at V and 3 bases at J, with 9 bases between. Germline V gene lookup returns CDR1 SEHNR and CDR2 FQNEAQ (reference sequence). The CDR3, as DNA: TGTGCCAGCAGCTTAGGCCAGGGGCACTATGGCTACACCTTC. Its protein product is CASSLGQGHYGYTF.

The chain combines TRBV5-6 with TRBJ2-3, with a weak D call TRBD2 (6 bases). CDR3 length: 16 amino acids. Between the trimmed V and J ends, which lost 4 bases and 1 base, there was a span of 16 bases. The germline V gene encodes CDR1 SGHDT and CDR2 YYEEEE. Written as DNA, the CDR3 is TGTGCCAGCAGCAACGACGGAGGGGTCGGCACAGATACGCAGTATTTT. Encoded protein: CASSNDGGVGTDTQYF.

The chain uses TRBV19 and TRBJ1-3; D is perhaps TRBD1 (6 bases). The CDR3 has 16 amino acids. Trimming shortened V by 5 bases and J by 0 bases, and 14 bases separated the two germline ends. Per the germline V gene, CDR1 is LNHDA and CDR2 is SQIVND (reference sequence). The CDR3 loop reads CASSSLDRSSGNTIYF. DNA for the CDR3: TGTGCCAGTAGTTCCCTCGACAGGTCCTCTGGAAACACCATATATTTT.

Only one count was recorded for this clone. The gene calls are TRBV5-1 and TRBJ2-3, with 7 bases identical to TRBD1. Germline CDR1 and CDR2: SGHRS and YFSETQ. The CDR3 loop spans 16 amino acids. After removal of 2 bases from V and 1 base from J, the junction contained 7 bases not matched to a gene. The CDR3 region has the DNA TGCGCCAGCAGCTTCGGACAGGCACTGGGCACAGATACGCAGTATTTT. It codes for CASSFGQALGTDTQYF.